Listed here are 4 T cell receptor beta chains from one sample, sequenced in a study of PD-1 blockade in classical Hodgkin lymphoma. Assay used: immunoSEQ multiplex PCR; TCRdb lists only in-frame clones, some missing. The sample holds tens of thousands of clones; about three quarters are singletons and the top ten take approximately 12%. Time point: cycle 4 day 1 (C4D1), after 5 to 7 weeks of nivolumab. All the patients suffered relapse after autologous stem cell transplantation, and brentuximab vedotin exposure differed. The sequenced sample was peripheral blood mononuclear cells (PBMCs), obtained before the fourth cycle of nivolumab. The origin of the receptors is a human donor with classical Hodgkin lymphoma.

The chain combines TRBV7-3 with TRBJ2-1; TRBD2 aligns across 13 bases. The CDR3 spans 16 residues. The trim removed 2 bases at V and 6 bases at J, leaving 4 bases unmatched. In germline, CDR1 is SGHTA, CDR2 FQGTGA. In DNA, the CDR3 is TGTGCCAGCAGCTTATGGACTAGCGGGAGTATCAATGAGCAGTTCTTC. Protein product: CASSLWTSGSINEQFF. Combining the CDR3 with reference TRBV7-3 and TRBJ2-1 gives the whole variable domain GAGVSQTPSNKVTEKGKYVELRCDPISGHTALYWYRQSLGQGPEFLIYFQGTGAADDSGLPNDRFFAVRPEGSVSTLKIQRTERGDSAVYLCASSLWTSGSINEQFFGPGTRLTVL.

The chain links TRBV7-2 to TRBJ2-7; TRBD1 might be the D (6 bases). The V and J ends lost 0 bases and 3 bases respectively, with 12 bases between them. Germline CDR1 reads SGHTA; CDR2 reads FQGNSA. There are 15 residues in the CDR3. The CDR3 sequence: CASSLAPGGRYEQYF. The CDR3 coding sequence is TGTGCCAGCAGCTTAGCACCTGGGGGCCGCTACGAGCAGTACTTC.

V and J are TRBV2 and TRBJ2-7, with D unclear. Trimming removed 5 bases at V and 6 bases at J, with 17 bases between. The CDR3 spans 14 residues. Per the germline V gene, CDR1 is SNHLY and CDR2 is FYNNEI. The CDR3 DNA reads TGTGCCAGCAGTACCTCCATCCCAGTAGGCGAGCAGTACTTC. Its translation: CASSTSIPVGEQYF.

This chain joins TRBV5-1 and TRBJ1-2; D gene uncertain. Germline values: CDR1 SGHRS, CDR2 YFSETQ. V lost 1 base and J 4 bases, leaving 11 bases between the germline ends. This CDR3 comprises 14 residues. The CDR3 here is CASSLSNGPYGYTF. CDR3 in DNA: TGCGCCAGCAGCTTGAGTAACGGCCCCTATGGCTACACCTTC.